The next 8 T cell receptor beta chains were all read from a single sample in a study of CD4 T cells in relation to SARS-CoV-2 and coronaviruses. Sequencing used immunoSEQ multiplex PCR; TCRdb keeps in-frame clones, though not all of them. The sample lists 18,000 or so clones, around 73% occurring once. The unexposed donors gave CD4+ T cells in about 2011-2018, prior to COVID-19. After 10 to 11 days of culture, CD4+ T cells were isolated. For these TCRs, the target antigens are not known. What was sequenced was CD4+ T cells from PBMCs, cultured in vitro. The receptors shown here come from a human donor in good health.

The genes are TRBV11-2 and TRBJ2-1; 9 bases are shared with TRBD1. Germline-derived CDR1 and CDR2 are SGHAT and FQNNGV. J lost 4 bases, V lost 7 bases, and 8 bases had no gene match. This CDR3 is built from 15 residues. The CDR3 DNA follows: TGTGCCAGCACCGGACGACAGGGGGGATACAATGAGCAGTTCTTC. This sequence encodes CASTGRQGGYNEQFF.

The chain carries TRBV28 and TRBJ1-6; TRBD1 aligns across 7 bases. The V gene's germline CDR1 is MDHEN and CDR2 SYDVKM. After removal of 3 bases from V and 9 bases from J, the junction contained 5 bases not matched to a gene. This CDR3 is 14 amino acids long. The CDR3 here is CASSFLQGPSPLHF. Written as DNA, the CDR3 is TGTGCCAGCAGTTTTCTACAGGGGCCTTCACCCCTCCACTTT.

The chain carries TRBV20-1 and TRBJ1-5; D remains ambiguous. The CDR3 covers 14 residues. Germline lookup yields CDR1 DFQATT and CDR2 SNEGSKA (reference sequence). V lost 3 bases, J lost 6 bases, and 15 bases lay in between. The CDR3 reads CSASGHYEGQPQHF. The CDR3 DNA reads TGCAGTGCTAGTGGGCATTACGAGGGTCAGCCCCAGCATTTT.

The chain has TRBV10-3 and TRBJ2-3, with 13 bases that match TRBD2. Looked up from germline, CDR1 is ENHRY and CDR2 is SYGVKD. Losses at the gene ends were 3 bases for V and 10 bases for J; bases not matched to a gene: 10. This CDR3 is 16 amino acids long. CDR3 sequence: CAISDKTSGRVQAQYF. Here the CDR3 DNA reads TGTGCCATCAGTGACAAAACTAGCGGGAGGGTCCAAGCGCAGTATTTT.

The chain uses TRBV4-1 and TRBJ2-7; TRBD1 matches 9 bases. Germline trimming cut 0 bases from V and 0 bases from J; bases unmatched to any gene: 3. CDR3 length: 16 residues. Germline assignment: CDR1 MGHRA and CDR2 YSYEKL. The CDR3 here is CASSQDATGGSYEQYF. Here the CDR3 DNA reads TGCGCCAGCAGCCAAGATGCGACAGGGGGCTCCTACGAGCAGTACTTC.

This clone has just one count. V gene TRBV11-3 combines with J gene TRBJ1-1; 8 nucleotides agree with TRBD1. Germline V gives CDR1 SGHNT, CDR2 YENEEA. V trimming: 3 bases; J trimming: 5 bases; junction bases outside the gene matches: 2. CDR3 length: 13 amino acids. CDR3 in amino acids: CASSFGQGTEAFF. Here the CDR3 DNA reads TGTGCCAGCAGCTTTGGACAGGGTACTGAAGCTTTCTTT.

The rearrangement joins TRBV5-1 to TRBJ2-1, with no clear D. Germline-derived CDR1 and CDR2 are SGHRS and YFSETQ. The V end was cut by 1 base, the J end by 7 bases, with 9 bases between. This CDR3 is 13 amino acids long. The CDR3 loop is CASSLFTDNEQFF. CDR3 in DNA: TGCGCCAGCAGCTTGTTTACAGATAATGAGCAGTTCTTC.

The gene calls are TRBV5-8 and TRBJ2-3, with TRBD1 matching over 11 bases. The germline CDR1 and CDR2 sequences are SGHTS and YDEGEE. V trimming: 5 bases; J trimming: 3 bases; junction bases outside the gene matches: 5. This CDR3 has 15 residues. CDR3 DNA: TGTGCCAGCAGGACCGGGACAGGGGGTACAGATACGCAGTATTTT. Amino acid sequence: CASRTGTGGTDTQYF.